This TCR beta chain was identified in a study of blood T cell repertoires in COVID-19. There are 15 residues in the CDR3. Per the authors' pipeline: Quantification of nucleated cells was approximated via reference gene primer amplification. Produced via immunoSEQ multiplex PCR; TCRdb's table is partial and in-frame only. V, J and clone size were drawn from that table, and D and trimming were deduced from the DNA. The sample lists under 250,000 clones; 81% were seen once. Sequencing was performed on peripheral blood. This clonotype originated in a woman of 80 years or more with acute or convalescent COVID-19. This chain uses TRBV21-1 with TRBJ2-5; the D segment call TRBD1 is taken from the table without a DNA check. TRBV21-1 is tagged as a pseudogene. As DNA, the CDR3 is TGTGCCAGCAGCAAGTTGGGCAGGGCGGAGGAGACCCAGTACTTC. Protein product: CASSKLGRAEETQYF.